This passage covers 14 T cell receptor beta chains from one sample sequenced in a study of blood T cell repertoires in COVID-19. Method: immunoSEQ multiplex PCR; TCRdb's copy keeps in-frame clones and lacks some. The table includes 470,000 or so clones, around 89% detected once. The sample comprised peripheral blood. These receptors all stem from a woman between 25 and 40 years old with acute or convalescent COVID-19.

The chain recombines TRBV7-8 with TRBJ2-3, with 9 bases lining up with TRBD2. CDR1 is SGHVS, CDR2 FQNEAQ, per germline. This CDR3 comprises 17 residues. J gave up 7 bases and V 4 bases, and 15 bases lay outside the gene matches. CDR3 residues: CASSSDRGAGGRNTQYF. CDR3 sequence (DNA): TGTGCCAGCAGCTCCGACCGTGGTGCGGGGGGGCGGAATACGCAGTATTTT. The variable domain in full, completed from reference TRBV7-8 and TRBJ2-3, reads GAGVSQSPRYKVAKRGQDVALRCDPISGHVSLFWYQQALGQGPEFLTYFQNEAQLDKSGLPSDRFFAERPEGSVSTLKIQRTQQEDSAVYLCASSSDRGAGGRNTQYFGPGTRLTVL.

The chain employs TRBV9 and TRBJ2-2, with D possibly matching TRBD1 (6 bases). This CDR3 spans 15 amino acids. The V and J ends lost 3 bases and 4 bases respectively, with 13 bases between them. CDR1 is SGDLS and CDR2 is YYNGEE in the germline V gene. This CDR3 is CASSAPQGVTGELFF. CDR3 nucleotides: TGTGCCAGCAGCGCCCCACAGGGAGTCACCGGGGAGCTGTTTTTT.

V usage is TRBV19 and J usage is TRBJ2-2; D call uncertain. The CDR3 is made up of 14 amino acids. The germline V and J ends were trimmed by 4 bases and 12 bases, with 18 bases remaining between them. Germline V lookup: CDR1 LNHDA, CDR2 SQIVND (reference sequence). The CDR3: CASSTSPGLVKLFF. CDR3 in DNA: TGTGCCAGTAGTACCTCCCCGGGTCTGGTGAAGCTGTTTTTT.

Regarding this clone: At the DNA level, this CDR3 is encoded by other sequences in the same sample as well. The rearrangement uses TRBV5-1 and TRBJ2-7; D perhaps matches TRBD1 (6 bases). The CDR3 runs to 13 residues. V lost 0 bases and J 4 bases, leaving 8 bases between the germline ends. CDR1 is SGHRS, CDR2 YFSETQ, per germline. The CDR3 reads CASSLAQGYEQYF. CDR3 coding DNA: TGCGCCAGCAGCTTGGCTCAGGGGTACGAGCAGTACTTC.

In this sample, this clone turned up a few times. The CDR3 bases are TGTGCCAGCAGCAAACCCGGGGGCAGGGGGAATGAGCAGTTCTTC. As protein: CASSKPGGRGNEQFF. The chain carries TRBV11-2 and TRBJ2-1; D perhaps matches TRBD1 (7 bases). The germline CDR1 and CDR2 sequences are SGHAT and FQNNGV. The V and J ends lost 5 bases and 7 bases respectively, with 18 bases between them. This CDR3 has 15 residues.

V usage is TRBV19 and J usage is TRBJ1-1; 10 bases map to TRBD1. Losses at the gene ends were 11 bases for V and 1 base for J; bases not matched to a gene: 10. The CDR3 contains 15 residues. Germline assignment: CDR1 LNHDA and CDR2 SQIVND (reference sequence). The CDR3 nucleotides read TGTGCCGGAACCGGGACAGGGGACAAGAACACTGAAGCTTTCTTT. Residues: CAGTGTGDKNTEAFF. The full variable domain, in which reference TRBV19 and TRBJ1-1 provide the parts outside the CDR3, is DGGITQSPKYLFRKEGQNVTLSCEQNLNHDAMYWYRQDPGQGLRLIYYSQIVNDFQKGDIAEGYSVSREKKESFPLTVTSAQKNPTAFYLCAGTGTGDKNTEAFFGQGTRLTVV.

CDR3 amino acids: CASSFPPAGVQETQYF. CDR3 DNA: TGCGCCAGCAGCTTCCCCCCAGCGGGGGTCCAAGAGACCCAGTACTTC. The genes are TRBV5-1 and TRBJ2-5, with TRBD2 matching over 8 bases. The J segment lost 1 base and the V segment lost 2 bases, leaving 7 bases of the junction unmatched. CDR1 SGHRS and CDR2 YFSETQ come from the germline V gene. This CDR3 is 16 amino acids long.

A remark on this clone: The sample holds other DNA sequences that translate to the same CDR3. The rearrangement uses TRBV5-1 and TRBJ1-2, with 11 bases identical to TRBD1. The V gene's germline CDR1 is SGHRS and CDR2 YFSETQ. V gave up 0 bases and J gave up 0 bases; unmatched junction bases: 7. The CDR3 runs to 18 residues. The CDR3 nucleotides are TGCGCCAGCAGCTTGGAAGGACAGGGGGCTAAAGCTAACTATGGCTACACCTTC. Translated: CASSLEGQGAKANYGYTF.

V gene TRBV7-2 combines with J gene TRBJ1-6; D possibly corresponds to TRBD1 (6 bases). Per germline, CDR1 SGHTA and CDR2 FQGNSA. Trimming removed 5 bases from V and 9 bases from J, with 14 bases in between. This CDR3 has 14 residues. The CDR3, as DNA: TGTGCCAGCAGCAACTACAGGGAGGGTTCACCCCTCCACTTT. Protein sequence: CASSNYREGSPLHF.

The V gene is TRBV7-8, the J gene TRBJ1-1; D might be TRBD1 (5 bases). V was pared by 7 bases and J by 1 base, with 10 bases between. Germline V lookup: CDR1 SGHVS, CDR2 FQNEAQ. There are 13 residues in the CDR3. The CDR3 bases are TGTGCCAGCACCCGGGGCCCGAACACTGAAGCTTTCTTT. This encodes CASTRGPNTEAFF. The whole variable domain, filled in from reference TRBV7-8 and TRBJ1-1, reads GAGVSQSPRYKVAKRGQDVALRCDPISGHVSLFWYQQALGQGPEFLTYFQNEAQLDKSGLPSDRFFAERPEGSVSTLKIQRTQQEDSAVYLCASTRGPNTEAFFGQGTRLTVV.

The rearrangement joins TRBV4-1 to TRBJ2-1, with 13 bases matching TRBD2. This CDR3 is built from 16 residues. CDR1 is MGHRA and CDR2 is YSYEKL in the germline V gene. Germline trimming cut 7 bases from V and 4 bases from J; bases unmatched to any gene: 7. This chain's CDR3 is CASKGTSGIVYNEQFF. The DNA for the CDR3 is TGCGCCAGCAAAGGGACTAGCGGGATAGTTTACAATGAGCAGTTCTTC.

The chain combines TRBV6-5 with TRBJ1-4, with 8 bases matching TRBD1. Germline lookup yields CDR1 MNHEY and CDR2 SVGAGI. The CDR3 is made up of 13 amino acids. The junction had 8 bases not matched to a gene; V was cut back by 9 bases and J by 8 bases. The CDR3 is CASQGADGEKLFF. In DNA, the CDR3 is TGTGCCAGTCAGGGGGCTGATGGCGAAAAACTGTTTTTT.

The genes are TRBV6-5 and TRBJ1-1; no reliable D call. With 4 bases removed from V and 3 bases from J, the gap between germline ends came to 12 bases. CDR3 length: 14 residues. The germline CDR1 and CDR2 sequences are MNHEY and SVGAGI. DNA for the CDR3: TGTGCCAGCAGTTTCGGCGACACGTACACTGAAGCTTTCTTT. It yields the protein CASSFGDTYTEAFF.

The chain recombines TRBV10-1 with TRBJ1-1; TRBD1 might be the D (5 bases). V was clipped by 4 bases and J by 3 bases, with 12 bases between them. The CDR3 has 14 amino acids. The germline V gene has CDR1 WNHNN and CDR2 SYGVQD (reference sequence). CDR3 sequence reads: CASSAGAGYTEAFF. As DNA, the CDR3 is TGCGCCAGCAGTGCTGGGGCGGGGTACACTGAAGCTTTCTTT.